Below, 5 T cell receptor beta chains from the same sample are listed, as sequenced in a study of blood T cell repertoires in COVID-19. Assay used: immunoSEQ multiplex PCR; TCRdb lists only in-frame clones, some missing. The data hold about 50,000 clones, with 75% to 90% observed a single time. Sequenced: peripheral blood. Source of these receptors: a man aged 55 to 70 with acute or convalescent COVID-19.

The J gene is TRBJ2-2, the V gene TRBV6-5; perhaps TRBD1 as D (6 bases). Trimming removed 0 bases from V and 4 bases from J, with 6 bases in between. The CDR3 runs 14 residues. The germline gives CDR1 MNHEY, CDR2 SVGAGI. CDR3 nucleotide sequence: TGTGCCAGCAGTTACTCCAGGGGCACCGGGGAGCTGTTTTTT. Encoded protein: CASSYSRGTGELFF.

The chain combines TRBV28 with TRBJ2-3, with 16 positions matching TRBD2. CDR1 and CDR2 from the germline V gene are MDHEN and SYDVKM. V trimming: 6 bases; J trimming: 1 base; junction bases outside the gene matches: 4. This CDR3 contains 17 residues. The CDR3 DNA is TGTGCCAGCAGCAGGGGACTAGCGGGAGGGGGCACAGATACGCAGTATTTT. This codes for CASSRGLAGGGTDTQYF.

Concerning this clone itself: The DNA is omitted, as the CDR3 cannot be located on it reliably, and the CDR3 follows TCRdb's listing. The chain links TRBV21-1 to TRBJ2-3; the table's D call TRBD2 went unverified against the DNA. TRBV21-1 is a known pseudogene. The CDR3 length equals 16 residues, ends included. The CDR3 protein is CASSNRDSWGKGTQYF.

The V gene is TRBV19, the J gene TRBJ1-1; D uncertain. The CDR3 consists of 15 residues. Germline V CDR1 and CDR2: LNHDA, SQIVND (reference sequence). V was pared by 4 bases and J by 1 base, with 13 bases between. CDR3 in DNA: TGTGCCAGTAGTACCACCCTTCGGGGGAACACTGAAGCTTTCTTT. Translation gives CASSTTLRGNTEAFF.

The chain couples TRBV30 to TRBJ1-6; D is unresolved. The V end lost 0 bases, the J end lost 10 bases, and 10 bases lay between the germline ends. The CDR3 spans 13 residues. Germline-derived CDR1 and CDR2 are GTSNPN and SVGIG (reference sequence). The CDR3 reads CAWSVEFRSPLHF. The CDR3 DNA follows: TGTGCCTGGAGTGTGGAGTTCCGATCACCCCTCCACTTT.